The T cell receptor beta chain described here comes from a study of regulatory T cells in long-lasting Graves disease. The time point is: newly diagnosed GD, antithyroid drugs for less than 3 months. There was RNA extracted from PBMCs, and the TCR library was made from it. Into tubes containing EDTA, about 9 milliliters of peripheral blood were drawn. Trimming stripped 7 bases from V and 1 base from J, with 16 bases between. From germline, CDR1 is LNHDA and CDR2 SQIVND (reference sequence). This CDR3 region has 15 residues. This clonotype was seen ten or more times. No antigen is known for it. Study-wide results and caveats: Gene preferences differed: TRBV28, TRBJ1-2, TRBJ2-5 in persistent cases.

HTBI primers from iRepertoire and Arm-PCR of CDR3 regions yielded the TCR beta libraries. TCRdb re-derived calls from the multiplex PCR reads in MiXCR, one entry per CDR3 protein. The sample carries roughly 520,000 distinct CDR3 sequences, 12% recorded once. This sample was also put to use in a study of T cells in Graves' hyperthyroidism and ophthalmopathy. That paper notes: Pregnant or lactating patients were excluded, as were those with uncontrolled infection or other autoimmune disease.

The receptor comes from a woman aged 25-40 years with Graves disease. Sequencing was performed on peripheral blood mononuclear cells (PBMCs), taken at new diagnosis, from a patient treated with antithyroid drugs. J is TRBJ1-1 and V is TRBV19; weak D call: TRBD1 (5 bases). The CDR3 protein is CASKRHWGPNTEAFF. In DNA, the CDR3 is TGTGCCAGTAAGCGACATTGGGGACCGAACACTGAAGCTTTCTTT. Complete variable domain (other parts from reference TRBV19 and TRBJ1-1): DGGITQSPKYLFRKEGQNVTLSCEQNLNHDAMYWYRQDPGQGLRLIYYSQIVNDFQKGDIAEGYSVSREKKESFPLTVTSAQKNPTAFYLCASKRHWGPNTEAFFGQGTRLTVV.